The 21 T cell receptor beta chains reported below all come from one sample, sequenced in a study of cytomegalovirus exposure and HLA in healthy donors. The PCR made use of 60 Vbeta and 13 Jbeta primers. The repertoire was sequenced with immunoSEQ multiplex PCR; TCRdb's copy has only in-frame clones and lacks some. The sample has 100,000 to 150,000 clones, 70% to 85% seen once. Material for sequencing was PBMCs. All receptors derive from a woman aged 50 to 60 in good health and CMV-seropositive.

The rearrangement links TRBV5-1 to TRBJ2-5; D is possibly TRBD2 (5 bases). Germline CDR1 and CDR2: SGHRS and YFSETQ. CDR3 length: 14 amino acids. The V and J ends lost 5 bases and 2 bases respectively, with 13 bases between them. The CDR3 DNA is TGCGCCAGCAGATACGGACTCACTCAAGAGACCCAGTACTTC. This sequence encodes CASRYGLTQETQYF.

The CDR3 DNA follows: TGTGCCAGCAGCCCGGGACAAGGATATGGCTACACCTTC. This encodes CASSPGQGYGYTF. This rearrangement joins TRBV7-2 to TRBJ1-2; D is perhaps TRBD1 (6 bases). Trimming took 5 bases from V and 5 from J, leaving 12 bases between them. The CDR3 runs to 13 residues. CDR1 and CDR2 (germline): SGHTA, FQGNSA.

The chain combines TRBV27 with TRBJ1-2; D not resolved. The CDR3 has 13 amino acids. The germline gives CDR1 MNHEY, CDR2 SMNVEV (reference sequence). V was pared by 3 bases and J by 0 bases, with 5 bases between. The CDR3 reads CASSFGANYGYTF. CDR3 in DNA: TGTGCCAGCAGTTTCGGAGCTAACTATGGCTACACCTTC.

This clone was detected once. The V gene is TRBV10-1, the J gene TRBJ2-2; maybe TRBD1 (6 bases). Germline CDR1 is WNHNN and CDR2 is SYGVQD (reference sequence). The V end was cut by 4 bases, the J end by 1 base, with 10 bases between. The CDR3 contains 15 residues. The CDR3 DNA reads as TGCGCCAGCAGTGGAGGGACAAGGAACACCGGGGAGCTGTTTTTT. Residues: CASSGGTRNTGELFF.

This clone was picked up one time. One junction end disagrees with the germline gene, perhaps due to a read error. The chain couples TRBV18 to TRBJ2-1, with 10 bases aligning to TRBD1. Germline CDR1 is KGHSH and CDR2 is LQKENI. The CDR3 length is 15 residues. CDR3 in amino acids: CASSPPGQGIDEQFF. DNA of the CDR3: TGTGCCAGCTCTCCACCGGGACAGGGGATCGATGAGCAGTTCTTC.

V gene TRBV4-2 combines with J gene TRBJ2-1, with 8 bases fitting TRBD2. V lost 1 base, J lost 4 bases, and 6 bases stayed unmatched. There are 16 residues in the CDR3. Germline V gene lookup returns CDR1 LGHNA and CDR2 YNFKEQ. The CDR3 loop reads CASSQVASGRYNEQFF. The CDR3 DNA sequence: TGTGCCAGCAGCCAAGTGGCTAGCGGGCGGTACAATGAGCAGTTCTTC.

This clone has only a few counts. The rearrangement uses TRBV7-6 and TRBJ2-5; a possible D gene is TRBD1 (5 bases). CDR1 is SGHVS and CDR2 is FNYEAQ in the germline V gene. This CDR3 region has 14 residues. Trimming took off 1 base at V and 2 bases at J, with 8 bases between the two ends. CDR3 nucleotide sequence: TGTGCCAGCAGCTTAGACAGGAAGCAAGAGACCCAGTACTTC. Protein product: CASSLDRKQETQYF. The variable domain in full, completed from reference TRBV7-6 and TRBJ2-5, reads GAGVSQSPRYKVTKRGQDVALRCDPISGHVSLYWYRQALGQGPEFLTYFNYEAQQDKSGLPNDRFSAERPEGSISTLTIQRTEQRDSAMYRCASSLDRKQETQYFGPGTRLLVL.

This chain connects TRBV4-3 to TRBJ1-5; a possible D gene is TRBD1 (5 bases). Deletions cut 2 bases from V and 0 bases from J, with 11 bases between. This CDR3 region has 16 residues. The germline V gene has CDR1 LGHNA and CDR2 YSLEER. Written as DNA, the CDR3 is TGCGCCAGCAGCCAAAATACCCAGGGTAGCAATCAGCCCCAGCATTTT. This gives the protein CASSQNTQGSNQPQHF.

CDR3 nucleotides: TGCGCCAGCAGCTCTCTGACAGGGGGCTCTTCCGGGGAGCTGTTTTTT. As protein: CASSSLTGGSSGELFF. The rearrangement uses TRBV5-1 and TRBJ2-2; 10 positions agree with TRBD1. The germline V gene encodes CDR1 SGHRS and CDR2 YFSETQ. With 3 bases clipped from V and 6 bases from J, the junction kept 8 bases outside the gene matches. There are 16 residues in the CDR3.

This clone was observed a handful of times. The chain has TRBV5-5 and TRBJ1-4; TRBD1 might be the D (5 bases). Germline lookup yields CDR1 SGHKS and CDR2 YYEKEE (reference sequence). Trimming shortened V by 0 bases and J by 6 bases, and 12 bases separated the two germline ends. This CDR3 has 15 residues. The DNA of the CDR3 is TGTGCCAGCAGCTTGGTCGGCACAGGTGATGAAAAACTGTTTTTT. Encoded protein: CASSLVGTGDEKLFF.

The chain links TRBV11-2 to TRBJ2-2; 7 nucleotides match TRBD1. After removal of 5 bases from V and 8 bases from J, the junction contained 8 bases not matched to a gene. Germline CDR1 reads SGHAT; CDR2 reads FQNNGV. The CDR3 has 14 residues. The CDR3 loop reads CASSKDRSGGELFF. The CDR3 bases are TGTGCCAGCAGCAAGGACAGGTCAGGAGGGGAGCTGTTTTTT.

CDR3 residues: CASRTGYGYTF. The CDR3, as DNA: TGTGCCAGCAGGACAGGCTATGGCTACACCTTC. The chain couples TRBV28 to TRBJ1-2; a possible D gene is TRBD1 (6 bases). CDR1 is MDHEN and CDR2 is SYDVKM in the germline V gene. Between the trimmed V and J ends, which lost 6 bases and 4 bases, there was a span of 6 bases. This CDR3 region has 11 residues.

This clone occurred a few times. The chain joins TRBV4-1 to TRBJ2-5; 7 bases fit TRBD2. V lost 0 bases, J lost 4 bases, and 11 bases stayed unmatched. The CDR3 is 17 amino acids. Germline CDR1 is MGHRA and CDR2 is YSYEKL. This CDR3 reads CASSQDLGGGSGETQYF. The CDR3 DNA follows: TGCGCCAGCAGCCAAGATTTGGGCGGCGGGAGTGGAGAGACCCAGTACTTC.

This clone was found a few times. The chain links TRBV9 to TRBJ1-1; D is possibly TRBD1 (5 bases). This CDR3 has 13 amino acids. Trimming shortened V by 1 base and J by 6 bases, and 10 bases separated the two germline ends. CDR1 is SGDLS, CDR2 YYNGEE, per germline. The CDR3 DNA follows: TGTGCCAGCAGCGTATTGGACATTTCTGAAGCTTTCTTT. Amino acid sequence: CASSVLDISEAFF.

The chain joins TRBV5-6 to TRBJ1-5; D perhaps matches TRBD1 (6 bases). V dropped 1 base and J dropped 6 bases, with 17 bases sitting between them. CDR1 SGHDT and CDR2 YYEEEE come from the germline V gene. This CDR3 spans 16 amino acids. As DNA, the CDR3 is TGTGCCAGCAGCTTGTTCGGACAGCAGTACGGTCAGCCCCAGCATTTT. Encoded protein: CASSLFGQQYGQPQHF.

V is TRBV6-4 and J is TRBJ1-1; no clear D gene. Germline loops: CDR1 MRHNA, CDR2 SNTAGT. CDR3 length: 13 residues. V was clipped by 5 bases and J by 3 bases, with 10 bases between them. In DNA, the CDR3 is TGTGCCAGCAGTAGGACTCCTGACACTGAAGCTTTCTTT. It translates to CASSRTPDTEAFF.

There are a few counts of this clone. The CDR3 here is CAWRYRESPLHF. As DNA, the CDR3 is TGTGCCTGGAGGTACAGGGAATCACCCCTCCACTTT. This rearrangement joins TRBV30 to TRBJ1-6; the D gene is possibly TRBD1 (6 bases). Germline CDR1 reads GTSNPN; CDR2 reads SVGIG (reference sequence). V lost 3 bases to trimming and J lost 10 bases, with 10 bases between them. This CDR3 region has 12 residues.

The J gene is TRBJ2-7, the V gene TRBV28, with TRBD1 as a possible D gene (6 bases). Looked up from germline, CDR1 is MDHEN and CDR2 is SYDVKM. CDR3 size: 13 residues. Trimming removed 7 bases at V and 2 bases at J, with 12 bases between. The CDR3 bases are TGTGCCAGCATTAACAGGGACCCCTACGAGCAGTACTTC. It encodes CASINRDPYEQYF.

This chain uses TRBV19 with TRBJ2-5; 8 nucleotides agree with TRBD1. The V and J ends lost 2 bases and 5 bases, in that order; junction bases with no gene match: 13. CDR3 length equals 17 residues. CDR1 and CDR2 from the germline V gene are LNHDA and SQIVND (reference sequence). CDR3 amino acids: CASSIKTGTGFSETQYF. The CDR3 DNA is TGTGCCAGTAGTATAAAGACCGGGACAGGTTTTTCTGAGACCCAGTACTTC. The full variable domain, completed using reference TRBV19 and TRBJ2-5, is DGGITQSPKYLFRKEGQNVTLSCEQNLNHDAMYWYRQDPGQGLRLIYYSQIVNDFQKGDIAEGYSVSREKKESFPLTVTSAQKNPTAFYLCASSIKTGTGFSETQYFGPGTRLLVL.

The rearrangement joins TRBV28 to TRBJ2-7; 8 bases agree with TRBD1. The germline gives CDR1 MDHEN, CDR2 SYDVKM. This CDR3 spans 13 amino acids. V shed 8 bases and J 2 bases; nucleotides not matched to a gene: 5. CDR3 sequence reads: CASDPGQAYEQYF. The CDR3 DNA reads TGTGCCAGCGACCCGGGACAGGCCTACGAGCAGTACTTC.

The CDR3 loop reads CASSLVAGAYNEQFF. CDR3 in DNA: TGTGCCAGCAGCTTGGTAGCGGGGGCCTACAATGAGCAGTTCTTC. The gene calls are TRBV7-7 and TRBJ2-1, with 9 bases aligning to TRBD2. Germline V gives CDR1 SSHAT, CDR2 FNYEAQ (reference sequence). CDR3 length: 15 residues. J lost 2 bases, V lost 3 bases, and 2 bases had no gene match.